The 23 T cell receptor beta chains below were found in one sample sequenced in a study of beta chain features in type 1 diabetes. As every portion of the isolated RNA was reverse transcribed, the sequencing read expressed TCRB transcripts. Data came from immunoSEQ multiplex PCR; TCRdb stores just in-frame clones and leaves some out. The data show 120,000 to 150,000 clones, 6.9% seen once. The sample was central memory CD4+ T cells from blood. The receptors come from a woman in her 30s in good health.

V is TRBV7-9 and J is TRBJ1-5, with 12 bases aligning to TRBD1. This CDR3 contains 16 residues. Germline lookup yields CDR1 SEHNR and CDR2 FQNEAQ (reference sequence). Losses at the gene ends were 3 bases for V and 6 bases for J; bases not matched to a gene: 6. CDR3 in DNA: TGTGCCAGCAGCTTGGGACAGGGGGCCCAGGGTCAGCCCCAGCATTTT. It translates to CASSLGQGAQGQPQHF.

This rearrangement joins TRBV19 to TRBJ1-5; no firm D call. The CDR3 runs 14 residues. Germline-derived CDR1 and CDR2 are LNHDA and SQIVND (reference sequence). Trimming pared 3 bases from V and 0 bases from J, leaving 6 bases between. The CDR3 bases are TGTGCCAGTAGTATTAGAAGTAGCAATCAGCCCCAGCATTTT. This translates into CASSIRSSNQPQHF. The full variable domain, in which reference TRBV19 and TRBJ1-5 provide the parts outside the CDR3, is DGGITQSPKYLFRKEGQNVTLSCEQNLNHDAMYWYRQDPGQGLRLIYYSQIVNDFQKGDIAEGYSVSREKKESFPLTVTSAQKNPTAFYLCASSIRSSNQPQHFGDGTRLSIL.

This clone was seen more than once but under ten times. The chain uses TRBV18 and TRBJ1-2, with D possibly TRBD1 on 6 matching bases. This CDR3 contains 14 residues. V lost 2 bases to trimming and J lost 3 bases, with 10 bases between them. CDR1 is KGHSH, CDR2 LQKENI, per germline. The CDR3 spells CASSPEQGYYGYTF. The CDR3 DNA reads TGTGCCAGCTCACCAGAACAGGGATACTATGGCTACACCTTC.

This clone was detected only a few times. The V gene is TRBV5-1, the J gene TRBJ2-5; 12 bases map to TRBD1. With the DNA end fitting TRBJ2-7 better, the J assignment may be wrong. This CDR3 region has 14 residues. Germline CDR1 SGHRS, CDR2 YFSETQ. DNA of the CDR3: TGCGCCAGCAGCGCGGGGACAGGGGGCCTCGAGCAGTACTTC. As protein: CASSAGTGGLEQYF.

The chain links TRBV7-2 to TRBJ2-3, with D perhaps matching TRBD2 (6 bases). The CDR3 sequence is 14 residues long. Germline loops: CDR1 SGHTA, CDR2 FQGNSA. Trimming pared 5 bases from V and 6 bases from J, leaving 15 bases between. The CDR3 nucleotides read TGTGCCAGCAGCCCCCACGCGGGACGGGATACGCAGTATTTT. Translated: CASSPHAGRDTQYF.

This clone has just a few counts. V and J are TRBV2 and TRBJ2-1; D is possibly TRBD2 (6 bases). The CDR3 extends over 15 amino acids. From germline, CDR1 is SNHLY and CDR2 FYNNEI. Trimming stripped 7 bases from V and 3 bases from J, with 16 bases between. Here the CDR3 reads CASTEVSGVYNEQFF. In DNA, the CDR3 is TGTGCCAGCACCGAGGTTAGCGGAGTCTACAATGAGCAGTTCTTC. The full variable domain, completed using reference TRBV2 and TRBJ2-1, is EPEVTQTPSHQVTQMGQEVILRCVPISNHLYFYWYRQILGQKVEFLVSFYNNEISEKSEIFDDQFSVERPDGSNFTLKIRSTKLEDSAMYFCASTEVSGVYNEQFFGPGTRLTVL.

This clone was seen a few times. The chain uses TRBV7-3 and TRBJ1-1; 8 bases are a match to TRBD1. After removal of 5 bases from V and 4 bases from J, the junction contained 6 bases not matched to a gene. CDR3 length: 14 residues. Germline CDR1 and CDR2: SGHTA and FQGTGA. CDR3 sequence reads: CASSNGQGSTEAFF. The CDR3 DNA reads as TGTGCCAGCAGCAACGGACAGGGCTCCACTGAAGCTTTCTTT.

V gene TRBV7-2 combines with J gene TRBJ2-5, with 9 positions matching TRBD2. Germline V gene lookup returns CDR1 SGHTA and CDR2 FQGNSA. J gave up 1 base and V 11 bases, and 11 bases lay outside the gene matches. The CDR3 runs 15 residues. The CDR3 sequence is CAGERVAGAQETQYF. As DNA, the CDR3 is TGTGCCGGTGAGCGGGTAGCGGGGGCCCAAGAGACCCAGTACTTC. The variable domain in full, completed from reference TRBV7-2 and TRBJ2-5, reads GAGVSQSPSNKVTEKGKDVELRCDPISGHTALYWYRQSLGQGLEFLIYFQGNSAPDKSGLPSDRFSAERTGGSVSTLTIQRTQQEDSAVYLCAGERVAGAQETQYFGPGTRLLVL.

This clone was detected ten times or more. The V gene is TRBV5-1, the J gene TRBJ2-4; 11 positions match TRBD2. Germline V CDR1 and CDR2: SGHRS, YFSETQ. The CDR3 covers 15 residues. V shed 4 bases and J 4 bases; nucleotides not matched to a gene: 4. Here the CDR3 DNA reads TGCGCCAGCAGCCCGGGACTAGCGGTGAAAAACATTCAGTACTTC. Encoded protein: CASSPGLAVKNIQYF. The whole variable domain, filled in from reference TRBV5-1 and TRBJ2-4, reads KAGVTQTPRYLIKTRGQQVTLSCSPISGHRSVSWYQQTPGQGLQFLFEYFSETQRNKGNFPGRFSGRQFSNSRSEMNVSTLELGDSALYLCASSPGLAVKNIQYFGAGTRLSVL.

This clone was counted only a few times. In DNA, the CDR3 is TGTGCCAGCAGCTTGGAGCCCAGGGGATCTGGGGCCAACGTCCTGACTTTC. Amino acid sequence: CASSLEPRGSGANVLTF. The chain joins TRBV5-6 to TRBJ2-6; TRBD1 might be the D (6 bases). Germline V gene sequence: CDR1 SGHDT, CDR2 YYEEEE. V was pared by 0 bases and J by 1 base, with 11 bases between. The CDR3 loop spans 17 amino acids.

This clone was seen repeatedly, ten times or more. The rearrangement joins TRBV10-3 to TRBJ2-7, with D possibly matching TRBD1 (6 bases). Germline CDR1 is ENHRY and CDR2 is SYGVKD. CDR3 length: 14 residues. The germline V and J ends were trimmed by 3 bases and 2 bases, with 11 bases remaining between them. CDR3 DNA: TGTGCCATCAGTGACAGGGGTTCGGCCTACGAGCAGTACTTC. This translates into CAISDRGSAYEQYF.

The rearrangement links TRBV14 to TRBJ1-3; D might be TRBD1 (5 bases). Germline V gene lookup returns CDR1 SGHDN and CDR2 FVKESK. The CDR3 runs to 12 residues. Trimming left V 6 bases short and J 4 bases short, with 7 bases between. The CDR3 reads CASRQAGNTIYF. The DNA of the CDR3 is TGTGCCAGCAGACAGGCCGGAAACACCATATATTTT. The variable domain in full, with the rest retrieved from reference TRBV14 and TRBJ1-3, is EAGVTQFPSHSVIEKGQTVTLRCDPISGHDNLYWYRRVMGKEIKFLLHFVKESKQDESGMPNNRFLAERTGGTYSTLKVQPAELEDSGVYFCASRQAGNTIYFGEGSWLTVV.

This clone showed up just a few times. Other nucleotide sequences in the sample specify the same CDR3. The chain links TRBV27 to TRBJ2-1; 14 bases are shared with TRBD2. From germline, CDR1 is MNHEY and CDR2 SMNVEV (reference sequence). The CDR3 sequence is 16 residues long. With V trimmed by 0 bases and J by 6 bases, 1 base remained unmatched. The CDR3 DNA follows: TGTGCCAGCAGTTTATCGGGGACTAGCGGGAGCAATGAGCAGTTCTTC. Translating it yields CASSLSGTSGSNEQFF.

This clone turned up a few times. The rearrangement links TRBV18 to TRBJ2-3; D is possibly TRBD1 (5 bases). The CDR3 spans 15 residues. V shed 0 bases and J shed 1 base, with 8 bases lying between them. Per the germline V gene, CDR1 is KGHSH and CDR2 is LQKENI. CDR3 residues: CASSPPGDGTDTQYF. The CDR3 bases are TGTGCCAGCTCACCACCAGGGGATGGCACAGATACGCAGTATTTT. The full variable domain, in which reference TRBV18 and TRBJ2-3 provide the parts outside the CDR3, is NAGVMQNPRHLVRRRGQEARLRCSPMKGHSHVYWYRQLPEEGLKFMVYLQKENIIDESGMPKERFSAEFPKEGPSILRIQQVVRGDSAAYFCASSPPGDGTDTQYFGPGTRLTVL.

CDR3 loop: CASSFTGGTDTQYF. In DNA, the CDR3 is TGTGCCAGCAGCTTCACAGGGGGCACAGATACGCAGTATTTT. This chain joins TRBV11-2 and TRBJ2-3, with 7 bases fitting TRBD1. V trimming: 3 bases; J trimming: 1 base; junction bases outside the gene matches: 1. Per germline, CDR1 SGHAT and CDR2 FQNNGV. The CDR3 is 14 residues long.

This clone has a handful of counts. V gene TRBV28 combines with J gene TRBJ2-6; D call uncertain. This CDR3 is 18 amino acids long. V was shortened by 5 bases and J by 0 bases, with 17 bases between the two germline ends. Per germline, CDR1 MDHEN and CDR2 SYDVKM. The CDR3 loop reads CASSPSFRLASGANVLTF. CDR3 coding DNA: TGTGCCAGCAGTCCATCCTTTCGACTGGCCTCTGGGGCCAACGTCCTGACTTTC.

In its sample, this clone was seen once. The chain has TRBV11-2 and TRBJ1-5; D gene ambiguous. This CDR3 is built from 15 residues. V dropped 0 bases and J dropped 9 bases, with 15 bases sitting between them. Germline V CDR1 and CDR2: SGHAT, FQNNGV. The CDR3 region has the DNA TGTGCCAGCAGCTTAGATTCAGAAGTTGGTCGGCCCCAGCATTTT. Translation gives CASSLDSEVGRPQHF.

This clone was observed a handful of times. The chain combines TRBV28 with TRBJ2-3; D is possibly TRBD1 (5 bases). Germline CDR1 reads MDHEN; CDR2 reads SYDVKM. This CDR3 is 14 amino acids long. Trimming left V 3 bases short and J 0 bases short, with 7 bases between. Here the CDR3 reads CASSLTDSTDTQYF. In nucleotides, the CDR3 is TGTGCCAGCAGTTTGACAGACAGCACAGATACGCAGTATTTT.

The V call is TRBV4-2, the J call TRBJ1-2, with 7 bases identical to TRBD1. The germline V gene has CDR1 LGHNA and CDR2 YNFKEQ. V was pared by 0 bases and J by 5 bases, with 6 bases of the junction left unmatched. CDR3 length equals 15 residues. The CDR3 DNA follows: TGTGCCAGCAGCCAAGAGGTGGCAGGGGGATATGGCTACACCTTC. Its protein is CASSQEVAGGYGYTF.

This clone showed up many times. The rearrangement joins TRBV10-3 to TRBJ2-7; 9 bases are a match to TRBD1. This CDR3 comprises 12 residues. The germline CDR1 and CDR2 sequences are ENHRY and SYGVKD. Losses at the gene ends were 9 bases for V and 4 bases for J; bases not matched to a gene: 4. CDR3 sequence (DNA): TGTGCCATTCGGGACAGGGCGTACGAGCAGTACTTC. Its protein is CAIRDRAYEQYF.

V gene TRBV28 combines with J gene TRBJ2-7; D is perhaps TRBD2 (6 bases). Germline CDR1 is MDHEN and CDR2 is SYDVKM. The CDR3 spans 13 residues. Trimming removed 6 bases from V and 7 bases from J, with 16 bases in between. The CDR3: CASRQTAGGEQYF. CDR3 DNA sequence: TGTGCCAGCAGACAGACAGCCGGGGGTGAGCAGTACTTC. The full variable domain, rest sourced from reference TRBV28 and TRBJ2-7, is DVKVTQSSRYLVKRTGEKVFLECVQDMDHENMFWYRQDPGLGLRLIYFSYDVKMKEKGDIPEGYSVSREKKERFSLILESASTNQTSMYLCASRQTAGGEQYFGPGTRLTVT.

The chain is built from TRBV21-1 and TRBJ2-3; whether TRBD2, the table's D call, matches the DNA was not checked. TRBV21-1 counts as a pseudogene. The CDR3 has 15 residues. In DNA, the CDR3 is TGTGCCAGCAGCAAAGGTGATAGCGGAGCAGATACGCAGTATTTT. Its translation is CASSKGDSGADTQYF.

In its sample, this clone was seen many times. This chain connects TRBV11-2 to TRBJ2-3, with 10 positions matching TRBD2. Germline CDR1 is SGHAT and CDR2 is FQNNGV. Losses at the gene ends were 4 bases for V and 2 bases for J; bases not matched to a gene: 15. The CDR3 is 19 amino acids. CDR3 coding DNA: TGTGCCAGCAGCTCCAAAAAGGTTAGCGGGAGGTGGTCCACAGATACGCAGTATTTT. As protein: CASSSKKVSGRWSTDTQYF.